This T cell receptor beta chain stems from a study of glioma-infiltrating T cells (dated by TCRdb to between 2015 and 2016). Concerning the study at large: The study sequenced TCR alpha- and beta-chain repertoires from glioma tissue, from non-neoplastic brain tissue and from matched peripheral blood mononuclear cells. Each tissue-infiltrating repertoire was compared with the same patient's peripheral blood repertoire to measure divergence between tissue and blood T-cell populations. Three low-grade glioma patients, seven or eight primary glioblastoma patients, and three non-glioma patients who contributed non-neoplastic brain tissue made up the paired cohort. The research as a whole found: In non-neoplastic patients, VJ-independent divergence between tissue and blood fell below expectation, whereas in all gliomas, and especially in low-grade gliomas, the divergence rose above expectation. Only a very small number of CDR3 sequences turned up in both tissue and blood, a result put down to high CDR3 diversity combined with limited sampling. Small numbers underpinned the group comparisons: eight glioblastoma patients, three low-grade glioma patients and three non-neoplastic patients.

The iRepertoire nested amplicon-rescue multiplex PCR (arm-PCR) platform was used to amplify TCR alpha and beta CDR3 regions from RNA. The input for one-step reverse transcription and amplification was about 95-400 ng of tissue mRNA or PBMC total RNA. Following bead purification, Illumina adapters were added by a secondary multiplex PCR, and libraries between 200 and 400 bp were gel-purified. Demultiplexing relied on internal 6-nucleotide barcodes carried by the libraries. Sequencing of libraries was performed on an Illumina MiSeq with 2x220 or 2x250 nucleotide paired-end reads. Per the authors' processing: FLASH 1.2.11 was used to merge paired reads, and BWA-MEM then aligned the reads to the GRCh37 human genome before TRA and TRB reads were extracted. V and J assignment used an IMGT-derived reference of cassette sequences and CDR3 motifs that included pseudogenes. Three-frame translation of reads was performed, and productive CDR3s were defined as those with a C...FGXG motif and no stop codons. Clonotypes were defined as unique combinations of V-J cassette pair and CDR3 amino acid sequence. Hamming distance filtering was applied to reads, with thresholds set by the sequence error rate of each sample in mapped regions. TCRdb reran the public reads through fastp at Q25 and MiXCR, keeping productive beta chains. Each CDR3 protein gets just one entry, which takes the most common genes and DNA from the rows behind it. The V and J calls come from TCRdb's annotation, not from the publication. Counted in this sample were around 93,000 distinct CDR3 sequences; 35% to 50% of them appeared once. 30% to 40% of the sample rests with the top ten.

This clonotype was found many times. The specificity of this receptor is unknown. The input lacks base qualities; no much larger clone sits a single base away. The CDR3, from cysteine to phenylalanine, totals 14 residues. Left in the record is the CDR3 DNA by itself, 42 bases read in frame from the first base. CDR1 and CDR2 are read off the germline V gene as SGHTA and FQGNSA. For this chain, trimming is 0 bases at the V end and 3 bases at the J end, and the number of junction bases without a gene match is 1. The chain is made from TRBV7-2 and TRBJ1-1; TRBD1 lines up with 7 middle nucleotides. The specimen was glioma tissue, nonneoplastic brain tissue, or PBMCs (not recorded which). The TCR comes from a human donor with low-grade glioma or glioblastoma, undergoing nonglioma brain surgery, or in good health (not recorded which). CDR3 reads: CASSLARGYTEAFF. In nucleotide form, the sequence is TGTGCCAGCAGCTTAGCCAGGGGGTACACTGAAGCTTTCTTT.